What follows is one TCR beta chain and its context. This entry comes from a study of technical replicates of blood from several donors. The ends lost 6 bases at V and 4 bases at J; junction bases unmatched: 7. The CDR3 runs to 15 residues. CDR1 is KGHSH and CDR2 is LQKENI in the germline V gene. Clones were read by immunoSEQ multiplex PCR, and TCRdb kept only the in-frame ones, dropping some. The repertoire holds about 59,000 clones, around 95% seen once, with approximately 3.9% in the top ten. Sequences were obtained from PBMCs. V is TRBV18 and J is TRBJ2-2; 8 bases align to TRBD2. The TCR comes from a human donor in good health. Some clones in this sample may be carry-over from other donors' samples. The CDR3 DNA reads TGTGCCAGCTCGGCGGGGGGCGAAAGCACCGGGGAGCTGTTTTTT. This encodes CASSAGGESTGELFF.